This T cell receptor beta chain stems from a study of vaccination and CD4 T cells after COVID-19. Across the study: Convalescent donors: six male, four female; seven Caucasian, two Asian, one multiracial, two Hispanic.

The Oncomine TCR Beta short-read assay was applied to DNA of cultured CD4+ T cells. In this case, cultured CD4+ T cells provided the extracted genomic DNA. One entry per CDR3 protein results from TCRdb running MiXCR on the PCR reads. The table has several thousand distinct CDR3 sequences, 25% to 30% seen once. Trimming took 1 base from V and 8 from J, leaving 11 bases between them. This CDR3 comprises 13 residues. Germline V lookup: CDR1 LNHDA, CDR2 SQIVND (reference sequence). Treatment of the sample: approximately 11-day PBMC culture with coronavirus spike peptide pools or control peptides (ViraFEST assay). Investigators obtained the unexposed donor's CD4+ T cells before the COVID-19 pandemic (2011-2018). Via ViraFEST, peptide pools expanded antigen-specific T cells before TCR sequencing. Study results and caveats: Within convalescent individuals, 304 out of 307 vaccine-specific clones proved to be spike mono-reactive.

This clonotype was seen more than once but under ten times. The antigen remains undetermined. The clonotype comes from a human donor in good health. Sequenced material: CD4+ T cells from blood, cultured in vitro. The rearrangement uses TRBV19 and TRBJ1-2; the D is unclear. In DNA, the CDR3 is TGTGCCAGTAGTATAGGGCCTCTCGAGGGCTACACCTTC. Translation gives CASSIGPLEGYTF.